Ten or more counts support the clone carrying this T cell receptor (beta chain). Its antigen is not identified. V lost 3 bases, J lost 6 bases, and 2 bases stayed unmatched. Germline CDR1 DFQATT, CDR2 SNEGSKA (reference sequence). There are 13 residues in the CDR3. This sample is part of a study of CD8 T cells in ankylosing spondylitis. General observations from the study: Disease-linked clones bore a CD8+ phenotype and were relatively rare in peripheral blood.

A single record per CDR3 protein comes from TCRdb applying MiXCR to the 5' RACE reads. There are around 150,000 distinct CDR3 sequences in the sample; 25% to 35% occur only once, and 4.5% to 6% lies in the top ten. The source of this sequence is a male donor with ankylosing spondylitis. This chain uses TRBV20-1 with TRBJ2-2; 9 bases align to TRBD2. The sample consisted of synovial fluid, either unsorted or a sorted T cell fraction (not recorded which). The CDR3 region has the DNA TGCAGTGCTAGTGTAGCGGGGGCCGGGGAGCTGTTTTTT. It codes for CSASVAGAGELFF.